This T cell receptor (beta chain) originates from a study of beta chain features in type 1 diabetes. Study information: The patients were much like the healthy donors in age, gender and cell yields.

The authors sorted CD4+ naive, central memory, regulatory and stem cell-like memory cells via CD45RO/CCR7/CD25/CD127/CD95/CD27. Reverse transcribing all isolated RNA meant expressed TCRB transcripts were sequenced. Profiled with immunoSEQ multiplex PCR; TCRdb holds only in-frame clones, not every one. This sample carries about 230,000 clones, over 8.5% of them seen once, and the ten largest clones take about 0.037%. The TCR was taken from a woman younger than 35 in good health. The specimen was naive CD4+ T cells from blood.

The CDR3: CASSFFNKNTEAFF. As DNA, the CDR3 is TGTGCCAGCAGTTTCTTTAACAAGAACACTGAAGCTTTCTTT. The chain couples TRBV6-5 to TRBJ1-1; D call uncertain. Germline assignment: CDR1 MNHEY and CDR2 SVGAGI. This CDR3 region has 14 residues. V lost 4 bases, J lost 1 base, and 10 bases lay in between.